This T cell receptor (beta chain) was captured in a study of blood T cells in healthy people across ages. The CDR3 totals 19 residues. The germline CDR1 and CDR2 sequences are LGHDT and YNNKEL (reference sequence). After removal of 0 bases from V and 4 bases from J, the junction contained 10 bases not matched to a gene. The authors ran a second PCR of 7 to 11 cycles using a sample-barcoded 5' primer and a J-beta primer mix. Researchers report that a template-switch adaptor with 12 random nucleotides tagged each cDNA molecule. MiXCR was run by TCRdb on the 5' RACE reads, yielding one entry per CDR3 protein. Of hundreds of thousands of distinct CDR3 sequences in the sample, around 41% were seen once. Aged roughly 6 to 90, donors were systemically healthy Caucasians from Russia.

This TCR came from a man aged 80 or over in good health. The chain recombines TRBV3-1 with TRBJ2-5; 14 nucleotides agree with TRBD2. The sample was blood. DNA of the CDR3: TGTGCCAGCAGCCAAGATCTAGGGGGCGGACTAGCGGGGGGAGAGACCCAGTACTTC. The encoded protein is CASSQDLGGGLAGGETQYF.